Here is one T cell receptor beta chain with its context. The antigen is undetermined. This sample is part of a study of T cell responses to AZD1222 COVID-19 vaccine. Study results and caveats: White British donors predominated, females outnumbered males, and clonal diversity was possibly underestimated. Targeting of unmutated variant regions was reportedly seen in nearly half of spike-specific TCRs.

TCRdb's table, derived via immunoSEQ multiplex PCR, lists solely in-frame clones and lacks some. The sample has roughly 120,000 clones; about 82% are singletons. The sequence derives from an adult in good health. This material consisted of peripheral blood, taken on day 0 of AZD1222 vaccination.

The CDR3 sequence: CASSERAGGPDTQYF. CDR3 bases: TGTGCCAGCAGTGAGCGAGCGGGGGGGCCAGATACGCAGTATTTT. The gene calls are TRBV6-4 and TRBJ2-3; TRBD2 aligns across 10 bases. J was trimmed by 4 bases and V by 3 bases; bases with no gene match: 4. CDR3 length: 15 residues. Germline V gene sequence: CDR1 MRHNA, CDR2 SNTAGT.